Described below is a single TCR beta chain sequence and its context. Antigen: not known. The record originates from a study of T cell repertoires in cytomegalovirus infection. TCRdb redid the calling of the reads with MiXCR, one entry per CDR3 protein. This table has fewer than 900,000 distinct CDR3 sequences, about 29% appearing once. The sequence came from a human donor in good health (CMV status not recorded). Some clones in this sample may be carry-over from other donors' samples. Sequencing was performed on cultured CD8+ T cells from PBMCs, taken from culture after CMV antigen stimulation.

CDR3: CASTSTGAEAFF. In DNA, the CDR3 is TGCGCCAGCACTTCTACAGGAGCTGAAGCTTTCTTT. V is TRBV4-1 and J is TRBJ1-1, with D perhaps TRBD1 (5 bases). This CDR3 contains 12 residues. The germline V and J ends were trimmed by 7 bases and 6 bases, with 12 bases remaining between them. Per germline, CDR1 MGHRA and CDR2 YSYEKL.